The source of this TCR beta chain is a study of cytomegalovirus exposure and HLA in healthy donors. General study results and limits: Within a later analysis, the majority of CMV-associated TCR beta chains appeared HLA-restricted. Specificity of a few CMV-associated chains for CMV antigens was verified in vitro.

Trimming at V came to 3 bases and at J to 5 bases, leaving 10 bases not matched to a gene. Germline values: CDR1 SGHRS, CDR2 YFSETQ. This CDR3 region has 17 residues. The primer mix had 60 Vbeta and 13 Jbeta primers. Here immunoSEQ multiplex PCR was the method, and the copy in TCRdb shows in-frame clones only, minus some. In the table there are some 130,000 clones, 83% of which are singletons. Comment on this clone: Its antigen is currently unknown.

The chain uses TRBV5-1 and TRBJ2-3, with 12 bases that match TRBD2. The sample was PBMCs. The origin of this receptor is a girl aged 2-15 years in good health and CMV-seronegative. CDR3 sequence reads: CASSWAGTSGSGDTQYF. CDR3 in DNA: TGCGCCAGCAGCTGGGCCGGGACTAGCGGGTCGGGAGATACGCAGTATTTT.